This paragraph reports one T cell receptor beta chain. What it binds is not known. This sample was taken from a study of T cell repertoires in cytomegalovirus infection. Study-wide context: CMV epitopes used comprised recently identified HLA-C-restricted ones and well-studied HLA-B-restricted ones. Signatures in public TCR beta sequences pointed to both CMV infection and matching HLA type.

The ends were cut back, 7 bases at V and 3 bases at J, with 10 bases in the middle. This CDR3 comprises 12 residues. The germline CDR1 and CDR2 sequences are SGDLS and YYNGEE. General study results and limits: HLA-C-restricted, CMV-specific TCR beta clonotypes were dominant ex vivo. Cumulative frequency (of public TCR beta family members) identified carriers of CMV plus the relevant HLA.

TCRdb reprocessed the reads with MiXCR, giving one entry per CDR3 protein. The repertoire holds about 830,000 distinct CDR3 sequences, with over 25% as singletons. V usage is TRBV9 and J usage is TRBJ1-2; a weak D match, TRBD1 (5 bases). The clonotype comes from a human donor in good health (CMV status not recorded). Some clones in this sample may be carry-over from other donors' samples. The sample in question was cultured CD8+ T cells from PBMCs, obtained from culture after CMV antigen stimulation. The CDR3 spells CASGRVDYGYTF. The CDR3 bases are TGTGCCAGCGGCAGGGTGGACTATGGCTACACCTTC.